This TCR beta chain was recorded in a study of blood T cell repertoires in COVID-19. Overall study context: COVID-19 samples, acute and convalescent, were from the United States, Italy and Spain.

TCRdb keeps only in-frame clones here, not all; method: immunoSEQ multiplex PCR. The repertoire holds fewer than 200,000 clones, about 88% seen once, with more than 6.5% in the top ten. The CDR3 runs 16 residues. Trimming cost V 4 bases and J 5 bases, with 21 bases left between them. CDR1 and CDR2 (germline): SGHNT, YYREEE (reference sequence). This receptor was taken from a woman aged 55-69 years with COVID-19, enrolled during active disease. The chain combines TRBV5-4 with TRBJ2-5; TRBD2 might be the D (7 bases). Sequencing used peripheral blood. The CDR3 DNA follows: TGTGCCAGCAGCCCAGCGCTACGGGGGCGGGAGGAGACCCAGTACTTC. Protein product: CASSPALRGREETQYF.